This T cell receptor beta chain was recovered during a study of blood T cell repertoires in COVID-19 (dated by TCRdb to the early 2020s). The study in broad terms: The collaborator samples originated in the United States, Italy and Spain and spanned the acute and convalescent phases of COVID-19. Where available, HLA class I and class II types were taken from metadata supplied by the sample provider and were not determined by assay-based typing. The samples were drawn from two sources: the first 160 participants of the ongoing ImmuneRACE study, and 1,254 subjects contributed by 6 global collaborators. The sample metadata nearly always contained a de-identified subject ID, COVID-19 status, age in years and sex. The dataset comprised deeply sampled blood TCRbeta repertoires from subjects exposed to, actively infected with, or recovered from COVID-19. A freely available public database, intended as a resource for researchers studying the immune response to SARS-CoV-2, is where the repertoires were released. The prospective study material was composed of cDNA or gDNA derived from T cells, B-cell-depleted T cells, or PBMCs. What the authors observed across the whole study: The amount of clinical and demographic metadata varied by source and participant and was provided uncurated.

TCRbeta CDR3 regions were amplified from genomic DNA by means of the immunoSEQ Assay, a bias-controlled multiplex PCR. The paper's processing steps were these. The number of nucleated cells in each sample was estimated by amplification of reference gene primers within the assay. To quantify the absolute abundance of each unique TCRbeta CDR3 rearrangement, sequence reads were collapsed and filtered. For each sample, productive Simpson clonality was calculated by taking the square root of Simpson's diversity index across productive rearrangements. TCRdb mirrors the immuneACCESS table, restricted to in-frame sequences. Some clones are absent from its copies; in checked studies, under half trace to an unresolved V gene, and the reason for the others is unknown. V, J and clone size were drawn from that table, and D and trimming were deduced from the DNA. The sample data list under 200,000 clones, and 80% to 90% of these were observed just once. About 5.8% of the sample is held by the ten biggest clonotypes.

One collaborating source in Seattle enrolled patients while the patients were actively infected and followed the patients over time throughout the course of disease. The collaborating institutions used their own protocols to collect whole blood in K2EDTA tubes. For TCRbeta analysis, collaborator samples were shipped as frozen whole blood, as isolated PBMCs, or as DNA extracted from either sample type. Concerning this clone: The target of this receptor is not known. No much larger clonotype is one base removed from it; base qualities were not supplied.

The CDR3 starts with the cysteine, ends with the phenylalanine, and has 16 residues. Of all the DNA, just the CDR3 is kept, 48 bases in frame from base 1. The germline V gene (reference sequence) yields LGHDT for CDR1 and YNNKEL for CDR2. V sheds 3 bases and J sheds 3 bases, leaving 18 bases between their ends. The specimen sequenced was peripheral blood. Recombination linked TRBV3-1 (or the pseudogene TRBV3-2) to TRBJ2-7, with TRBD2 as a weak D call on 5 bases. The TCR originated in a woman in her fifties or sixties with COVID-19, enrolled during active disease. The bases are TGTGCCAGCAGCCAGTCCTCCGGGGTCACCGACTACGAGCAGTACTTC. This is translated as CASSQSSGVTDYEQYF.